The 5 T cell receptor beta chains below come from one sample, sequenced in a study of blood T cell dynamics during melanoma immunotherapy. Specified time point: week 3, after first cycle of checkpoint inhibitor. TCRdb's table, derived via immunoSEQ multiplex PCR, lists solely in-frame clones and lacks some. The profile shows around 15,000 clones, 94% of them singletons. Sample: effector memory CD8+ T cells from blood, taken from a patient treated with checkpoint blockade. Receptor source: a human donor with melanoma.

The chain uses TRBV28 and TRBJ2-5; either TRBD1 or TRBD2 may supply D (6 bases each). Per the germline V gene, CDR1 is MDHEN and CDR2 is SYDVKM. The CDR3 is 13 residues long. V was clipped by 7 bases and J by 4 bases, with 13 bases between them. CDR3 nucleotides: TGTGCCAGCAACTTACCGGGGGCAGAGACCCAGTACTTC. It yields the protein CASNLPGAETQYF.

This CDR3 reads CASSPSRFLARNTGELFF. CDR3 bases: TGTGCCAGCTCACCCTCGAGATTTCTAGCGCGTAACACCGGGGAGCTGTTTTTT. The chain links TRBV18 to TRBJ2-2, with TRBD2 as a possible D gene (6 bases). Germline loops: CDR1 KGHSH, CDR2 LQKENI. The CDR3 has 18 amino acids. V was trimmed by 3 bases and J by 2 bases, leaving 19 bases between them.

This clone was seen once. The J gene is TRBJ1-1, the V gene TRBV18; D ambiguous. The V gene's germline CDR1 is KGHSH and CDR2 LQKENI. The CDR3 totals 13 residues. V dropped 6 bases and J dropped 0 bases, with 8 bases sitting between them. The CDR3 DNA reads as TGTGCCAGCTCTATGGACGTGAACACTGAAGCTTTCTTT. Translated, it gives CASSMDVNTEAFF.

J is TRBJ2-1 and V is TRBV18; 7 bases map to TRBD2. Germline CDR1 and CDR2: KGHSH and LQKENI. This CDR3 is built from 17 residues. J gave up 10 bases and V 2 bases, and 17 bases lay outside the gene matches. The CDR3 here is CASSPEGAGVPLNEQFF. The CDR3 nucleotides are TGTGCCAGCTCACCAGAGGGCGCGGGAGTCCCTCTTAACGAGCAGTTCTTC.

This clone occurred once. V gene TRBV7-9 combines with J gene TRBJ1-6, with no clear D. Germline CDR1 is SEHNR and CDR2 is FQNEAQ (reference sequence). CDR3 length equals 11 residues. Between the trimmed V and J ends, which lost 2 bases and 10 bases, there was a span of 3 bases. CDR3: CASSLTSPLHF. In DNA form, the CDR3 reads TGTGCCAGCAGCTTAACGTCACCCCTCCACTTT.